This T cell receptor (beta chain) was recovered during a study of CD4 T cells in relation to SARS-CoV-2 and coronaviruses. Study as a whole: PBMCs were cultured with antigen for about eleven days before TCR beta sequencing.

Comments on this clone: No antigen is known for it.

Unexposed donor CD4+ T cells date from about 2011-2019, before the COVID-19 pandemic. CD4+ T cells were isolated from the cells after roughly 11 days of culture. As cell numbers allowed, unexposed-donor CD4+ T cells faced SARS-CoV-2 S/N and four cold-coronavirus spikes. Half the medium was replaced with IL-2 medium on days 3 and 7. Here immunoSEQ multiplex PCR was the method, and the copy in TCRdb shows in-frame clones only, minus some. The table includes about 24,000 clones, less than 85% detected once. With V trimmed by 4 bases and J by 5 bases, 6 bases remained unmatched. Germline loops: CDR1 MNHEY, CDR2 SVGAGI. The CDR3 extends over 14 amino acids.

The sequencing sample was made of CD4+ T cells from PBMCs, cultured in vitro. The sequence derives from a human donor in good health. The chain has TRBV6-5 and TRBJ1-1; TRBD1 aligns across 8 bases. CDR3 sequence (DNA): TGTGCCAGCAGTTCGCAGGGGGCGCGGACTGAAGCTTTCTTT. Translation gives CASSSQGARTEAFF.